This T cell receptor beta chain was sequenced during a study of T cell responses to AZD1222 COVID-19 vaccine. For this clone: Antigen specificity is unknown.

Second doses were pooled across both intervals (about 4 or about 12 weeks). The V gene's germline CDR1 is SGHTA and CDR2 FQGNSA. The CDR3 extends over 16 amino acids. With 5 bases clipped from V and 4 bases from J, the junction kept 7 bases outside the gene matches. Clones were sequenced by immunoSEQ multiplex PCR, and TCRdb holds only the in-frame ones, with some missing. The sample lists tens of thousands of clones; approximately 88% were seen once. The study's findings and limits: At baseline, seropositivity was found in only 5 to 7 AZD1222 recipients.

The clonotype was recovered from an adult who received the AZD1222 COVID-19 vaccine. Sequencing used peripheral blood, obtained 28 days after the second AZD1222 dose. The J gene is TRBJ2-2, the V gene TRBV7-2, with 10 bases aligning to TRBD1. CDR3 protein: CASSATGGSFTGELFF. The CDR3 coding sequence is TGTGCCAGCAGCGCGACAGGGGGCAGTTTCACCGGGGAGCTGTTTTTT.